This T cell receptor (beta chain) was captured by sequencing in a study of lymphopenia after photon versus proton radiotherapy. For this clone: Its antigen is undetermined.

Germline V CDR1 and CDR2: SGHTS, YDEGEE. Trimming took 3 bases from V and 4 from J, leaving 13 bases between them. The CDR3 runs to 15 residues. Profiling relied on immunoSEQ multiplex PCR, and the TCRdb table lists in-frame clones only, not all of them. The sample lists roughly 76,000 clones; 85% to 95% were seen once. Study findings and constraints: After the lymphocyte nadir, photon-treated repertoires showed oligoclonal expansion, especially of CD8+ Temra cells. A bigger post-nadir fall in TCR diversity correlated inversely with survival time in deceased patients.

The material was peripheral blood, obtained from a patient treated with photon-based radiotherapy. The chain has TRBV5-8 and TRBJ2-2; a possible D gene is TRBD1 (7 bases). The clonotype was recovered from a woman aged 40 to 50 with cholangiocarcinoma. In DNA, the CDR3 is TGTGCCAGCAGCTACATCAGGGGGGCCACCGGGGAGCTGTTTTTT. Protein sequence: CASSYIRGATGELFF.